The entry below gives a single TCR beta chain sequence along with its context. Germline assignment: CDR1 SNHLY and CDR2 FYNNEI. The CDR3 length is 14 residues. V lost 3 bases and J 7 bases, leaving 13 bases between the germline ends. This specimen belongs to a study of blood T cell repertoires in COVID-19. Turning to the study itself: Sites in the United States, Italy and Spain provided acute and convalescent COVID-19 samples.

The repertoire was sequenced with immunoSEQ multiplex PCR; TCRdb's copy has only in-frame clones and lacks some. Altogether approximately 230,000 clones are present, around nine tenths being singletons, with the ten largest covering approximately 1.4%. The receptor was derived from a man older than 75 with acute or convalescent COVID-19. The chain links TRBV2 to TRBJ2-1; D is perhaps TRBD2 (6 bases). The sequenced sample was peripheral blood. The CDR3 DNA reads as TGTGCCAGCAGTGACCCGCGGGGAGCTAATGAGCAGTTCTTC. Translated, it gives CASSDPRGANEQFF.